Following are 18 T cell receptor beta chains from one sample sequenced in a study of blood T cells in healthy people across ages. Through a sample-barcoded 5' primer and a J-beta primer mix, a second PCR was run for roughly 7 to 11 cycles. Via MiXCR, TCRdb re-called the 5' RACE reads, giving one row per CDR3 protein. The sample has more than 1 million distinct CDR3 sequences, roughly 45% seen once. Sequencing used blood. Receptors were obtained from a woman in her sixties or seventies in good health.

This sequence joins TRBV15 and TRBJ2-7; D not resolved. V was shortened by 4 bases and J by 5 bases, with 12 bases between the two germline ends. CDR3 length: 13 residues. Germline V gene sequence: CDR1 LNHNV, CDR2 YYDKDF (reference sequence). The DNA for the CDR3 is TGTGCCACCAGCAAGGACCGATTGAACGAGCAGTACTTC. It is translated as CATSKDRLNEQYF.

The chain links TRBV3-1 to TRBJ2-1, with 7 nucleotides matching TRBD2. Germline assignment: CDR1 LGHDT and CDR2 YNNKEL (reference sequence). V was pared by 1 base and J by 9 bases, with 3 bases of the junction left unmatched. This CDR3 has 13 amino acids. Here the CDR3 reads CASSQGGGAEQFF. CDR3 coding DNA: TGTGCCAGCAGCCAAGGGGGGGGTGCTGAGCAGTTCTTC.

The chain combines TRBV7-2 with TRBJ2-1, with 9 bases lining up with TRBD2. V shed 1 base and J 5 bases; nucleotides not matched to a gene: 6. The CDR3 consists of 16 residues. Germline CDR1 reads SGHTA; CDR2 reads FQGNSA. The CDR3 spells CASSLGAGGFNNEQFF. CDR3 bases: TGTGCCAGCAGCTTAGGTGCGGGAGGGTTCAACAATGAGCAGTTCTTC.

This clonotype was seen a few times. The genes are TRBV5-1 and TRBJ1-1; 7 nucleotides agree with TRBD1. J lost 5 bases, V lost 7 bases, and 11 bases had no gene match. CDR1 is SGHRS and CDR2 is YFSETQ in the germline V gene. The CDR3 length is 14 residues. In nucleotides, the CDR3 is TGCGCCAGCCGCCTAGACACAGGGGATACTGAAGCTTTCTTT. Translating gives CASRLDTGDTEAFF.

This clonotype was seen only a few times. V is TRBV3-1 and J is TRBJ2-1, with a weak D call TRBD2 (6 bases). The V end lost 4 bases, the J end lost 7 bases, and 14 bases lay between the germline ends. This CDR3 spans 14 amino acids. Germline V gene data show CDR1 as LGHDT and CDR2 as YNNKEL (reference sequence). The DNA of the CDR3 is TGTGCCAGCAGCCCCGGAGGGCCTTCAAATGAGCAGTTCTTC. It yields the protein CASSPGGPSNEQFF.

This clonotype appeared a few times. This chain uses TRBV20-1 with TRBJ2-2, with D perhaps matching TRBD2 (6 bases). Trimming cost V 6 bases and J 1 base, with 15 bases left between them. Germline-derived CDR1 and CDR2 are DFQATT and SNEGSKA (reference sequence). CDR3 size: 15 residues. This chain's CDR3 is CSAPDGGMNTGELFF. The CDR3 DNA reads TGCAGTGCCCCTGACGGAGGGATGAACACCGGGGAGCTGTTTTTT.

This clonotype was observed a few times. The chain is built from TRBV27 and TRBJ1-1; maybe TRBD1 (6 bases). Germline CDR1 and CDR2: MNHEY and SMNVEV (reference sequence). The CDR3 is 15 residues long. V was shortened by 5 bases and J by 1 base, with 14 bases between the two germline ends. This chain's CDR3 is CASSTLGGANTEAFF. CDR3 sequence (DNA): TGTGCCAGCAGTACCCTAGGGGGGGCGAACACTGAAGCTTTCTTT.

V gene TRBV27 combines with J gene TRBJ2-7; maybe TRBD1 (6 bases). V gave up 5 bases and J gave up 7 bases, with 21 bases separating them. Germline assignment: CDR1 MNHEY and CDR2 SMNVEV (reference sequence). The CDR3 length is 15 residues. The DNA of the CDR3 is TGTGCCAGCAGTCCAGAAGGGGGTCCCTACGAGGAGCAGTACTTC. Its translation is CASSPEGGPYEEQYF.

The sample holds a few counts of this clonotype. This chain connects TRBV20-1 to TRBJ1-6; TRBD1 aligns across 9 bases. The CDR3 extends over 14 amino acids. The V segment lost 2 bases and the J segment 6 bases; nucleotides outside the gene matches: 2. The germline V gene encodes CDR1 DFQATT and CDR2 SNEGSKA (reference sequence). In DNA, the CDR3 is TGCAGTGCTAGATCGGACAGGGGTAATTCACCCCTCCACTTT. It translates to CSARSDRGNSPLHF.

The J gene is TRBJ2-7, the V gene TRBV7-2; 13 bases align to TRBD2. Trimming removed 8 bases from V and 5 bases from J; junction bases left unmatched: 9. Germline V lookup: CDR1 SGHTA, CDR2 FQGNSA. This CDR3 spans 15 amino acids. The CDR3 DNA is TGTGCCAGCCGGCTACGGACTAGCGGGAGCAACGAGCAGTACTTC. Translated: CASRLRTSGSNEQYF.

This clonotype has only a few counts. The rearrangement joins TRBV5-6 to TRBJ1-2; 7 bases map to TRBD1. Germline V lookup: CDR1 SGHDT, CDR2 YYEEEE. The CDR3 length is 14 residues. V gave up 4 bases and J gave up 8 bases; unmatched junction bases: 11. The CDR3 DNA reads TGTGCCAGCAGCCCGTATGAGGGGGCGCGGGGCTACACCTTC. It specifies CASSPYEGARGYTF.

V gene TRBV5-4 combines with J gene TRBJ1-6; 12 bases are a match to TRBD1. The CDR3 has 18 amino acids. The V gene end was trimmed by 0 bases and the J gene end by 7 bases; junction bases not matched to a gene: 8. Germline CDR1 reads SGHNT; CDR2 reads YYREEE (reference sequence). The CDR3 spells CASSLVFGTGGANSPLHF. The CDR3 region has the DNA TGTGCCAGCAGCTTGGTTTTCGGGACAGGGGGCGCAAATTCACCCCTCCACTTT.

This rearrangement joins TRBV5-1 to TRBJ2-5; possibly TRBD2 for D (5 bases). The DNA end lines up better with TRBJ2-7; the J call may be wrong. The CDR3 has 13 amino acids. Germline CDR1 and CDR2: SGHRS and YFSETQ. This chain's CDR3 is CASNNAGAYEQYF. CDR3 sequence (DNA): TGCGCCAGCAACAACGCCGGGGCCTACGAGCAGTACTTC.

There are a few counts of this clonotype. The genes are TRBV30 and TRBJ2-7; D is possibly TRBD2 (5 bases). CDR1 is GTSNPN, CDR2 SVGIG, per germline (reference sequence). CDR3 size: 15 residues. Deletions cut 4 bases from V and 1 base from J, with 17 bases between. CDR3 bases: TGTGCCTGGATACCGGATTGGACTGATTCCTACGAGCAGTACTTC. As protein: CAWIPDWTDSYEQYF.

The chain carries TRBV3-1 and TRBJ2-3; 11 bases fit TRBD2. CDR3 size: 17 residues. CDR1 is LGHDT, CDR2 YNNKEL, per germline (reference sequence). The V and J ends lost 0 bases and 5 bases, in that order; junction bases with no gene match: 7. The CDR3, as DNA: TGTGCCAGCAGCCAAGAAAGGCTAGCGGGGGGAGGAGATACGCAGTATTTT. This encodes CASSQERLAGGGDTQYF.

V is TRBV3-1 and J is TRBJ2-7; 8 bases map to TRBD2. CDR1 and CDR2 (germline): LGHDT, YNNKEL (reference sequence). J lost 2 bases, V lost 4 bases, and 7 bases had no gene match. The CDR3 has 15 amino acids. The CDR3 sequence: CASSPHSGTAYEQYF. The CDR3 DNA reads TGTGCCAGCAGCCCCCATAGCGGGACCGCCTACGAGCAGTACTTC.

The sample holds a few counts of this clonotype. V and J are TRBV14 and TRBJ2-1; maybe TRBD2 (6 bases). The germline gives CDR1 SGHDN, CDR2 FVKESK. V shed 4 bases and J shed 6 bases, with 16 bases lying between them. The CDR3 has 15 amino acids. CDR3 sequence reads: CASSLIGRDGNEQFF. Here the CDR3 DNA reads TGTGCCAGCAGCCTCATAGGGCGGGACGGCAATGAGCAGTTCTTC.

The chain combines TRBV12-3 or TRBV12-4 with TRBJ1-1, with a tentative D call TRBD1 (5 bases). CDR3 length equals 13 residues. V was shortened by 2 bases and J by 4 bases, with 8 bases between the two germline ends. The CDR3 region is CASSLSGTTEAFF. CDR3 sequence (DNA): TGTGCCAGCAGTTTATCAGGGACCACTGAAGCTTTCTTT.